Listed below are T cell receptor beta chains from one sample, sequenced in a study of blood T cell repertoires in COVID-19. Repertoires were generated with immunoSEQ multiplex PCR, while TCRdb's copy carries only in-frame clones and drops some. The sample holds nearly 70,000 clones, approximately 90% seen once. Input material: peripheral blood. The receptors shown here come from a woman aged 45-59 years with COVID-19, enrolled during active disease. Each CDR3 is given without its conserved first and last residue.

TRBJ2-7	TRBV9	ASSVVLGGEQY
TRBJ2-5	TRBV24-1	ATSTGGVETQY
TRBJ1-4	TRBV5-1	ASSLGRTGPLGEKLF
TRBJ1-1	TRBV27	ASRTLGGTEAF
TRBJ2-1	TRBV11-3	ASSLTLLAGDRNEQF
TRBJ2-5	TRBV11-2	ASSLDKGVYETQY
TRBJ1-2	TRBV7-2	ASSLGTGYGYT
TRBJ2-6	TRBV30	AWKLSSGANVLT
TRBJ1-1	TRBV7-3	ASSSSGTGTEAF
TRBJ1-1	TRBV16	ASSQAWTGQNTEAF
TRBJ1-1	TRBV19	ASSTGRARQTEAF
TRBJ2-7	TRBV2	ASSERGYEQY
TRBJ2-7	TRBV19	ASSQLRGQRYEQY
TRBJ2-7	TRBV5-1	ASSLLGTASYEQY
TRBJ2-7	TRBV7-2	ASSLRGQATRIYEQY
TRBJ2-3	TRBV29-1	SVVRGVAGGEFLPDTQY
TRBJ2-2	TRBV11-2	ASSLGTGGVETGELF
TRBJ2-7	TRBV19	ASSPRTSGAYEQY
TRBJ2-6	TRBV30	AWSVLGEPGANVLT
TRBJ2-3	TRBV5-1	ASSFTSRSTDTQY
TRBJ1-4	TRBV27	ASSFLGQQGSGEKLF
TRBJ2-5	TRBV9	ASSVAPGTGIQETQY
TRBJ2-1	TRBV5-1	ASSLGGGGTSYNEQF
TRBJ2-7	TRBV5-1	ASSFGWGQGAYEQY
TRBJ2-5	TRBV29-1	SVEFNQETQY
TRBJ2-3	TRBV4-1	ASSQDSGLNTQY
TRBJ2-7	TRBV28	AITGSSYEQY
TRBJ2-2	TRBV5-1	ASSGTSGRALSGELF
TRBJ2-1	TRBV7-3	ASSLTVTSGRGNEQF
TRBJ1-5	TRBV2	ASSDGGRFLQPQH
TRBJ2-1	TRBV13	ASSLDEIASYNEQF
TRBJ2-7	TRBV5-1	ASSLDSGTKVKQY
TRBJ2-2	TRBV5-1	ASSLNFRGLGGELF
TRBJ2-1	TRBV12-3/TRBV12-4	ASRPSSAGEQF
TRBJ2-7	TRBV7-2	ASSLFGGRYEQY
TRBJ2-7	TRBV27	ASSPGVAGVNEQY